Sequencing of this T cell receptor beta chain was carried out in a study of blood T cell repertoires in COVID-19. Looking at the study overall: Whether acute or convalescent, the COVID-19 samples came from the United States, Italy and Spain. Sources were T cells, B-cell-depleted T cells, or PBMCs; the material itself was cDNA or gDNA.

Trimming pared 4 bases from V and 5 bases from J, leaving 15 bases between. The CDR3 extends over 14 amino acids. The germline CDR1 and CDR2 sequences are SGDLS and YYNGEE. The data were produced by immunoSEQ multiplex PCR, yet TCRdb's version contains in-frame clones alone and is incomplete. Of roughly 120,000 clones in the sample, about 92% were seen once. The chain couples TRBV9 to TRBJ2-5, with a tentative D call TRBD2 (6 bases). The sequence was collected from a man in his forties or fifties with active COVID-19. Sequenced material: peripheral blood. This chain's CDR3 is CASSPRLGRETQYF. As DNA, the CDR3 is TGTGCCAGCAGCCCCCGACTAGGGAGGGAGACCCAGTACTTC.